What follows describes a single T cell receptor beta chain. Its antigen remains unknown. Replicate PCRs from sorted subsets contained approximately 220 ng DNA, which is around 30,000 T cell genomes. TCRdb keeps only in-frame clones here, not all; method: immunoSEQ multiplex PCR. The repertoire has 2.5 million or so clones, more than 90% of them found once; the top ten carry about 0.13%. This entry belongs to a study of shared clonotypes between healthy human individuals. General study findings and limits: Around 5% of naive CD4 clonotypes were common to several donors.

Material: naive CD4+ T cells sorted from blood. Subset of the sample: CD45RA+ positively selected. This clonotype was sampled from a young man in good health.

This chain's CDR3 is CASRAQVGEQYF. The CDR3 DNA is TGTGCCAGCAGGGCCCAGGTAGGTGAGCAGTACTTC. The V call is TRBV2, the J call TRBJ2-7; the D is unclear. Germline-derived CDR1 and CDR2 are SNHLY and FYNNEI. Trimming shortened V by 6 bases and J by 7 bases, and 13 bases separated the two germline ends. CDR3 size: 12 residues.